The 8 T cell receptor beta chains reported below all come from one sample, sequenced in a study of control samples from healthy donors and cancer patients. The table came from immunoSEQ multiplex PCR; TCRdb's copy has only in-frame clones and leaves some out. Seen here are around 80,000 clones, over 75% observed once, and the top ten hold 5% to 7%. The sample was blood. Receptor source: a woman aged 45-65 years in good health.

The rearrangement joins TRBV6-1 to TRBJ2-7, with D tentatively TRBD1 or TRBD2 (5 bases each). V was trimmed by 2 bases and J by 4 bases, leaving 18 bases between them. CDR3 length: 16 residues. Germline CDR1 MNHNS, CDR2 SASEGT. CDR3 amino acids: CASSEYFLGTPYEQYF. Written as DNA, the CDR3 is TGTGCCAGCAGTGAATATTTCTTGGGGACGCCGTACGAGCAGTACTTC.

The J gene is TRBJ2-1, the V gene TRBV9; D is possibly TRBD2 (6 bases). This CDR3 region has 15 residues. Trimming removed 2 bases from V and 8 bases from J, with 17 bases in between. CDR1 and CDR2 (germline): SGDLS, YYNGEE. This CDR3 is CASSVSLRGSDEQFF. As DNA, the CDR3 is TGTGCCAGCAGCGTCTCCTTACGGGGGAGCGATGAGCAGTTCTTC.

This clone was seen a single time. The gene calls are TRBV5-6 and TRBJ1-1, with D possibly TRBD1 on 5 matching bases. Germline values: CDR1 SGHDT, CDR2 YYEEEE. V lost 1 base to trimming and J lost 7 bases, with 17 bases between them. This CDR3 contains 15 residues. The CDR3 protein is CASSLLQGRINEAFF. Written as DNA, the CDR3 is TGTGCCAGCAGCTTGCTTCAGGGACGGATTAATGAAGCTTTCTTT.

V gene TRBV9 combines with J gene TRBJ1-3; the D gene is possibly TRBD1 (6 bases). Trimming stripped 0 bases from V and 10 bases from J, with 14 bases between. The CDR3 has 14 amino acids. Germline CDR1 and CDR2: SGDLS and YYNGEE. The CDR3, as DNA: TGTGCCAGCAGCGTAGGACGATTTCAGGGGACCATATATTTT. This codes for CASSVGRFQGTIYF.

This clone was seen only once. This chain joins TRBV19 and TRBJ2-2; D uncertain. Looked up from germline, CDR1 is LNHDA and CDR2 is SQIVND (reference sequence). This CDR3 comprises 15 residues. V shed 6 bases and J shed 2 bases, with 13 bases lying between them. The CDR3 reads CASRGLSTNTGELFF. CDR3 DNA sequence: TGTGCCAGTAGAGGGTTGAGTACAAACACCGGGGAGCTGTTTTTT.

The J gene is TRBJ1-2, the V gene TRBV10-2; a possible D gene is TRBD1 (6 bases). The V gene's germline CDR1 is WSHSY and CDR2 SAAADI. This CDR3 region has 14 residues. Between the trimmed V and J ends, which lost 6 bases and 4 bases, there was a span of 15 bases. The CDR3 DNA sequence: TGCGCCAGCAGGGAACAGGGCTTTCTCTATGGCTACACCTTC. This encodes CASREQGFLYGYTF.

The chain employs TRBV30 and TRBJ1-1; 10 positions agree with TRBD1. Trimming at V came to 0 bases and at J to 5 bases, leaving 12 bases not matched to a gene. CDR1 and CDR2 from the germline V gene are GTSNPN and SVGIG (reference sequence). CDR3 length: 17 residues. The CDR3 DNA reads TGTGCCTGGAGTGTACGATCGACAGGGGGCTCGGAGACTGAAGCTTTCTTT. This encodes CAWSVRSTGGSETEAFF. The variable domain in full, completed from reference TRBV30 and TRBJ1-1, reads SQTIHQWPATLVQPVGSPLSLECTVEGTSNPNLYWYRQAAGRGLQLLFYSVGIGQISSEVPQNLSASRPQDRQFILSSKKLLLSDSGFYLCAWSVRSTGGSETEAFFGQGTRLTVV.

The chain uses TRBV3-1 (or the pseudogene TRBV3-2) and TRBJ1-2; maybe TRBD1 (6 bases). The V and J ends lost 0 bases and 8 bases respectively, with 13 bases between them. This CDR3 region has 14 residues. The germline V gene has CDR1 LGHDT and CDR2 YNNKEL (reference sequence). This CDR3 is CASSQDRQGRGYTF. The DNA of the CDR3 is TGTGCCAGCAGCCAAGATAGGCAGGGGAGAGGCTACACCTTC.